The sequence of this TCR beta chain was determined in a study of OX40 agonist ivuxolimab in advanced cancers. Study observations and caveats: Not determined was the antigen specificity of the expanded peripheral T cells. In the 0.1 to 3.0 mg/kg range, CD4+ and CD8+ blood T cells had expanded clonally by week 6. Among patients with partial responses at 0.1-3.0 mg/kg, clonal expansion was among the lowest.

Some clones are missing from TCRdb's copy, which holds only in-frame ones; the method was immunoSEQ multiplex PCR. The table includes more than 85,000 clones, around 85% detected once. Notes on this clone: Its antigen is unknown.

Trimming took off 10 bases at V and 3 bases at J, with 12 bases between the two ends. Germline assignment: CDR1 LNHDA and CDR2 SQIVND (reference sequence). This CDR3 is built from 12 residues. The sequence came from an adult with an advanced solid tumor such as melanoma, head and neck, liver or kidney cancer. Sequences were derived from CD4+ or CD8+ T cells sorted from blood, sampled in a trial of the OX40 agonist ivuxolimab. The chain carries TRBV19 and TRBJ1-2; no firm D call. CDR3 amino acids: CATTGLDYGYTF. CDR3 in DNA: TGTGCCACCACCGGATTGGACTATGGCTACACCTTC.